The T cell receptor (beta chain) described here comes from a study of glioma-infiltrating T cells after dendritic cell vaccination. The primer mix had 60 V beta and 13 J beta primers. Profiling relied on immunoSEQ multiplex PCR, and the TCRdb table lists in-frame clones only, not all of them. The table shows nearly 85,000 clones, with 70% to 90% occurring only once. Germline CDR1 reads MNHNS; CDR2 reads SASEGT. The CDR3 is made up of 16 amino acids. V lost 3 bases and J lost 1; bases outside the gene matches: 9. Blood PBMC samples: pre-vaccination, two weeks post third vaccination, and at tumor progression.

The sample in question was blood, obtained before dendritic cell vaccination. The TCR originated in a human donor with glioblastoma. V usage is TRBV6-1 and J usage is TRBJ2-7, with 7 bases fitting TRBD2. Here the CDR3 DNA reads TGTGCCAGCAGTGATAGTTTGCGCGGGAGTTCCTACGAGCAGTACTTC. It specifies CASSDSLRGSSYEQYF.